The 5 T cell receptor beta chains below were found in one sample sequenced in a study of PD-1 blockade in classical Hodgkin lymphoma. All the patients suffered relapse after autologous stem cell transplantation, and brentuximab vedotin exposure differed. Negative magnetic selection isolated CD4+ T cells from thawed PBMCs. Data came from immunoSEQ multiplex PCR; TCRdb stores just in-frame clones and leaves some out. The sample lists 10,000 to 15,000 clones; more than 60% were seen once. The sample was CD4+ T cells from blood, taken at baseline. The source is a human donor with classical Hodgkin lymphoma.

The rearrangement uses TRBV29-1 and TRBJ2-7; 10 bases line up with TRBD1. The J segment lost 0 bases and the V segment lost 4 bases, leaving 3 bases of the junction unmatched. Germline lookup yields CDR1 SQVTM and CDR2 ANQGSEA. This CDR3 contains 14 residues. The CDR3 sequence: CSVGRDRGSYEQYF. The CDR3 bases are TGCAGCGTTGGAAGGGACAGGGGCTCCTACGAGCAGTACTTC.

This clone was observed once. V is TRBV28 and J is TRBJ1-5; the D gene is possibly TRBD1 (6 bases). The germline V gene encodes CDR1 MDHEN and CDR2 SYDVKM. V was cut by 6 bases and J by 5 bases, with 17 bases left in between. CDR3 length equals 15 residues. CDR3 nucleotides: TGTGCCAGCAGACCGTTACAGGGAGTTCATCAGCCCCAGCATTTT. Protein sequence: CASRPLQGVHQPQHF.

This clone was seen more than once but under ten times. CDR3 DNA sequence: TGTGCCAGCAGCCCCGGGAAGACGGTCCCGGAGACCCAGTACTTC. This gives the protein CASSPGKTVPETQYF. V is TRBV5-6 and J is TRBJ2-5; possibly TRBD2 for D (5 bases). Germline V gene sequence: CDR1 SGHDT, CDR2 YYEEEE. The ends were cut back, 4 bases at V and 5 bases at J, with 18 bases in the middle. The CDR3 spans 15 residues. Supplemented by reference TRBV5-6 and TRBJ2-5, the full variable domain reads DAGVTQSPTHLIKTRGQQVTLRCSPKSGHDTVSWYQQALGQGPQFIFQYYEEEERQRGNFPDRFSGHQFPNYSSELNVNALLLGDSALYLCASSPGKTVPETQYFGPGTRLLVL.

V usage is TRBV27 and J usage is TRBJ1-5, with D unclear. Germline V gene lookup returns CDR1 MNHEY and CDR2 SMNVEV (reference sequence). This CDR3 region has 15 residues. Trimming left V 2 bases short and J 2 bases short, with 10 bases between. The CDR3 loop is CASSLRRSGNQPQHF. The CDR3 DNA reads TGTGCCAGCAGTTTACGGAGGTCGGGCAATCAGCCCCAGCATTTT.

The CDR3 spells CASSQYSGASTDTQYF. The DNA for the CDR3 is TGTGCCAGCAGCCAATACAGCGGGGCCTCCACAGATACGCAGTATTTT. The chain combines TRBV4-2 with TRBJ2-3; 7 bases map to TRBD2. CDR1 is LGHNA, CDR2 YNFKEQ, per germline. This CDR3 spans 16 amino acids. The V and J ends lost 2 bases and 2 bases, in that order; junction bases with no gene match: 7.